One sample yielded the 2 T cell receptor beta chains listed below, sequenced in a study of CD4 T cells in relation to SARS-CoV-2 and coronaviruses. No antigen has been identified for these receptors. The table came from immunoSEQ multiplex PCR; TCRdb's copy has only in-frame clones and leaves some out. The sample shows about 43,000 clones, over 70% of them seen only once. Input material: naive CD4+ T cells from PBMCs, cultured in vitro. Regarding subset: naive CD4+ T cells isolated by negative enrichment. The receptors here all came from an adult with COVID-19.

As concerns this clone: Other DNA sequences in this specimen translate into the identical CDR3. This rearrangement joins TRBV6-5 to TRBJ2-1, with 13 nucleotides matching TRBD2. The CDR3 contains 15 residues. Germline V gene sequence: CDR1 MNHEY, CDR2 SVGAGI. With 5 bases clipped from V and 7 bases from J, the junction kept 5 bases outside the gene matches. The chain's CDR3 is CASSPGLAGTNEQFF. In DNA, the CDR3 is TGTGCCAGCAGTCCGGGACTAGCGGGGACGAATGAGCAGTTCTTC.

The chain carries TRBV29-1 and TRBJ2-7; no clear D. The V end lost 4 bases, the J end lost 5 bases, and 24 bases lay between the germline ends. The CDR3 contains 16 residues. The germline V gene has CDR1 SQVTM and CDR2 ANQGSEA. This chain's CDR3 is CSVARHNGPQGNEQYF. The CDR3 DNA follows: TGCAGCGTTGCACGTCACAATGGACCCCAAGGGAACGAGCAGTACTTC.